This entry lists 2 T cell receptor beta chains sequenced from one sample in a study of prognosis after radiotherapy for stage I lung cancer. The genomic DNA TCR beta CDR3 region underwent two rounds of multiplex PCR. First-round PCR employed TRBV- and TRBJ-specific primers for each gene. Using its own MiXCR run on the multiplex PCR reads, TCRdb lists one record per CDR3 protein. The profile shows about 13,000 distinct CDR3 sequences, 56% of them singletons. This specimen was PBMCs, taken before or after stereotactic body radiation therapy (not recorded which). The receptors originated from a donor over 45 with non-small cell lung cancer.

By its share, this clonotype is medium-sized (0.01 to 0.1%). V is TRBV12-3 or TRBV12-4 and J is TRBJ2-7; 9 positions agree with TRBD2. This CDR3 comprises 17 residues. Trimming took 5 bases from V and 4 from J; bases not matched to a gene: 15. The CDR3 is CASSPPTISGSFYEQYF. CDR3 nucleotides: TGTGCCAGCAGTCCCCCAACAATTAGCGGGAGCTTTTACGAGCAGTACTTC.

This clonotype is categorized as medium-sized. The chain has TRBV27 and TRBJ2-7, with 7 bases matching TRBD1. Germline trimming cut 4 bases from V and 2 bases from J; bases unmatched to any gene: 2. CDR1 and CDR2 (germline): MNHEY, SMNVEV (reference sequence). The CDR3 loop spans 13 amino acids. The CDR3 nucleotides are TGTGCCAGCAGTTGGACAGGCCCCTACGAGCAGTACTTC. It specifies CASSWTGPYEQYF.